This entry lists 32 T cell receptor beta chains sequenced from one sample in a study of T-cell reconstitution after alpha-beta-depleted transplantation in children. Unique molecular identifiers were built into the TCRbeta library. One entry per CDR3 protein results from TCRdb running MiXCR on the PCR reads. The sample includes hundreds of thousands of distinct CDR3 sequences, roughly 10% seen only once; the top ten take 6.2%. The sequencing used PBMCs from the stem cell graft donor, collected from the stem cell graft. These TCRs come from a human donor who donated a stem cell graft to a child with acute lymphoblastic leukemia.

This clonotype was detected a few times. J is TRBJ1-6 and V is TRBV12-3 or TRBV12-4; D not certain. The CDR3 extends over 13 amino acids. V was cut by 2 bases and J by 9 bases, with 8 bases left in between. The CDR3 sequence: CASSLRGRSPLHF. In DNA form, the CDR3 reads TGTGCCAGCAGTTTAAGAGGTCGTTCACCCCTCCACTTT.

The CDR3 spells CASSPGLSRSEKLFF. For the CDR3, the DNA is TGCGCCAGCAGCCCCGGCCTATCGCGGTCTGAAAAACTGTTTTTT. J is TRBJ1-4 and V is TRBV5-1, with unresolved D. V was trimmed by 4 bases and J by 7 bases, leaving 17 bases between them. The CDR3 length is 15 residues. CDR1 is SGHRS, CDR2 YFSETQ, per germline.

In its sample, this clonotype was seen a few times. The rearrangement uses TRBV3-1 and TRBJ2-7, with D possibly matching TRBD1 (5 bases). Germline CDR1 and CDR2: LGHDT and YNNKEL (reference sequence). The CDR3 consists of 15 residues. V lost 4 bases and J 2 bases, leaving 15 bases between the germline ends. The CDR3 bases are TGTGCCAGCAGCCCTAACACAGGAAACCCCTACGAGCAGTACTTC. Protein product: CASSPNTGNPYEQYF.

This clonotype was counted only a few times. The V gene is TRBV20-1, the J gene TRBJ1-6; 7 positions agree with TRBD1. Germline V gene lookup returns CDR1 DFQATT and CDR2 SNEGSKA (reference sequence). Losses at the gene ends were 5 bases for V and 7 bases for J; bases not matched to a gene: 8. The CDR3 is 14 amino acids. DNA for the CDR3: TGCAGTGCTCTAACAGGGGCCGGAAATTCACCCCTCCACTTT. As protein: CSALTGAGNSPLHF.

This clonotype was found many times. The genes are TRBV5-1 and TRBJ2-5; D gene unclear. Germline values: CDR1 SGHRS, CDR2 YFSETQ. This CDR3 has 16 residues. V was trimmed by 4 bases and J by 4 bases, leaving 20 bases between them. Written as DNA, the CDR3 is TGCGCCAGCAGCCCAGTTCTAGGCCTCGAAAGAGAGACCCAGTACTTC. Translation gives CASSPVLGLERETQYF.

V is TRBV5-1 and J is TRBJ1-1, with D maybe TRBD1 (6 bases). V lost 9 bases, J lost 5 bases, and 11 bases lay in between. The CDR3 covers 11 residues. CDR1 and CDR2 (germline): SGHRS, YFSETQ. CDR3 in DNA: TGCGCCACTCAAGGGGGTACTGAAGCTTTCTTT. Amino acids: CATQGGTEAFF. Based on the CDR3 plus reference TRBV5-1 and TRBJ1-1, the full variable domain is KAGVTQTPRYLIKTRGQQVTLSCSPISGHRSVSWYQQTPGQGLQFLFEYFSETQRNKGNFPGRFSGRQFSNSRSEMNVSTLELGDSALYLCATQGGTEAFFGQGTRLTVV.

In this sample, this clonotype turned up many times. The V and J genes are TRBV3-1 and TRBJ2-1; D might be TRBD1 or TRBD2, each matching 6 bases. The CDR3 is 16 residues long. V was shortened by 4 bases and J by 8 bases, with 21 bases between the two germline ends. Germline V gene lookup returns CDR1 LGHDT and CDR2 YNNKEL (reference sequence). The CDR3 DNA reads TGTGCCAGCAGCCTCGCAAAGGGGGGCTCCAGGGATGAGCAGTTCTTC. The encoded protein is CASSLAKGGSRDEQFF.

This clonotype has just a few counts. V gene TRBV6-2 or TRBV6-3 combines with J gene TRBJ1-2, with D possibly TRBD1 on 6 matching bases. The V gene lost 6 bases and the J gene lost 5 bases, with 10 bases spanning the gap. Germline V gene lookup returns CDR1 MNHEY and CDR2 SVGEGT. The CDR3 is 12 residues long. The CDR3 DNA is TGTGCCAGCAGCAGGGACAATTATGGCTACACCTTC. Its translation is CASSRDNYGYTF.

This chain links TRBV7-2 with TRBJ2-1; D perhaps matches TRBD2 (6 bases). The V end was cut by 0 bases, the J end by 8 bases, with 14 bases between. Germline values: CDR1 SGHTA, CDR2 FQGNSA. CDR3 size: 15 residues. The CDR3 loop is CASSLAGAGFDEQFF. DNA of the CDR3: TGTGCCAGCAGCTTAGCGGGAGCGGGTTTCGATGAGCAGTTCTTC.

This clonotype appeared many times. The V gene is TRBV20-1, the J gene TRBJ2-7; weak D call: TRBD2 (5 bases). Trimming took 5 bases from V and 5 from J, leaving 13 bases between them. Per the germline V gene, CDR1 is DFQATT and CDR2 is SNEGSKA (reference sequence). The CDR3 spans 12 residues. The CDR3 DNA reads TGCAGTGCTTCCGGGGAAGCGGACGAGCAGTACTTC. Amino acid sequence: CSASGEADEQYF.

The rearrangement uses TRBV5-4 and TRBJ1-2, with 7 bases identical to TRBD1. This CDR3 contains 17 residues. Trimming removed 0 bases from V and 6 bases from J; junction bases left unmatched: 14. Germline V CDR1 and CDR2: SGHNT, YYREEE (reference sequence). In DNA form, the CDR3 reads TGTGCCAGCAGCTTGGCCTTCAGAGACCAGGGACAGAATGGCTACACCTTC. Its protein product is CASSLAFRDQGQNGYTF.

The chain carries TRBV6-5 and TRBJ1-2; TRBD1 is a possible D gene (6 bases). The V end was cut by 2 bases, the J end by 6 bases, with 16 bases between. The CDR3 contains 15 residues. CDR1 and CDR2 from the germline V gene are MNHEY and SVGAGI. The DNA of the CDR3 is TGTGCCAGCAGTTACGTGCAGGGGAGTGTAAATGGCTACACCTTC. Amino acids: CASSYVQGSVNGYTF.

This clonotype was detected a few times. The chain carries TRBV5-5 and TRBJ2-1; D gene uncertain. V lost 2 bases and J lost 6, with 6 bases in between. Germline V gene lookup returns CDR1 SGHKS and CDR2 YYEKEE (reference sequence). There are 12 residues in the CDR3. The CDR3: CASSLPTNEQFF. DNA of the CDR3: TGTGCCAGCAGCTTACCCACCAATGAGCAGTTCTTC.

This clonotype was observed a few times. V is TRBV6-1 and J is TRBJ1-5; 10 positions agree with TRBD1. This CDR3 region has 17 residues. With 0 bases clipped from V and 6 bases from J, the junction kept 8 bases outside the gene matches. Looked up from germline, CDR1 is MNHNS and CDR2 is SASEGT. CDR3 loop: CASSEAAGTGAVQPQHF. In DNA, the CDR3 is TGTGCCAGCAGTGAAGCTGCCGGGACAGGGGCGGTTCAGCCCCAGCATTTT.

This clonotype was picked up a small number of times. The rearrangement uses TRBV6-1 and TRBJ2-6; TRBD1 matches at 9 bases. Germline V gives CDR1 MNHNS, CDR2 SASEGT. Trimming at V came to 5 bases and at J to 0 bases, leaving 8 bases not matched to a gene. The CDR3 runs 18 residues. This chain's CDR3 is CASSNPGTGLSGANVLTF. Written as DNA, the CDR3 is TGTGCCAGCAGTAATCCGGGGACAGGGCTCTCTGGGGCCAACGTCCTGACTTTC.

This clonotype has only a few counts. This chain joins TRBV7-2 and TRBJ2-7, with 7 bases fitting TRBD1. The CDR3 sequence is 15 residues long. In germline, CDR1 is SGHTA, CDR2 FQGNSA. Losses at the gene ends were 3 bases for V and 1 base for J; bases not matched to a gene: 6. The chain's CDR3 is CASSFSGTESYEQYF. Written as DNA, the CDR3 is TGTGCCAGCAGCTTTTCCGGGACAGAATCCTACGAGCAGTACTTC. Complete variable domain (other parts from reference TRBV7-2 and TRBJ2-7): GAGVSQSPSNKVTEKGKDVELRCDPISGHTALYWYRQSLGQGLEFLIYFQGNSAPDKSGLPSDRFSAERTGGSVSTLTIQRTQQEDSAVYLCASSFSGTESYEQYFGPGTRLTVT.

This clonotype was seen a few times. CDR3 coding DNA: TGTGCCAGCAGCCCCCGGCAGGCGAGCTCCTATAATTCACCCCTCCACTTT. It encodes CASSPRQASSYNSPLHF. The gene calls are TRBV12-3 or TRBV12-4 and TRBJ1-6; D remains ambiguous. The V end was cut by 6 bases, the J end by 0 bases, with 15 bases between. This CDR3 is built from 17 residues.

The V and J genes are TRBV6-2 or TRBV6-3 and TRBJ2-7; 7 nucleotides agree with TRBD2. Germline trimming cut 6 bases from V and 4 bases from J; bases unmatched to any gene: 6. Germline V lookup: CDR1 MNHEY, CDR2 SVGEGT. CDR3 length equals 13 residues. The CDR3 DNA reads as TGTGCCAGCAGGCGCGGGACTATATACGAGCAGTACTTC. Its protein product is CASRRGTIYEQYF.

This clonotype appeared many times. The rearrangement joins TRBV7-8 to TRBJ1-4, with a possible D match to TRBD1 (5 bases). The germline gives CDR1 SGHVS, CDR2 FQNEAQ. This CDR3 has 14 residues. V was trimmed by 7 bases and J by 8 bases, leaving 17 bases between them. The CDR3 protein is CASTNSGFREKLFF. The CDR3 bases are TGTGCCAGCACCAATTCAGGGTTCCGGGAAAAACTGTTTTTT.

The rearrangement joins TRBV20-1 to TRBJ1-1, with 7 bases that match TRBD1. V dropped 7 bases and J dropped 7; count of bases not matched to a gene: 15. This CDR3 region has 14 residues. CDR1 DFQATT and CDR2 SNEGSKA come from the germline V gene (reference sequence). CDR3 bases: TGCAGTGTCTTCCCTTATAGGGGGCAGGATGAAGCTTTCTTT. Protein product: CSVFPYRGQDEAFF.

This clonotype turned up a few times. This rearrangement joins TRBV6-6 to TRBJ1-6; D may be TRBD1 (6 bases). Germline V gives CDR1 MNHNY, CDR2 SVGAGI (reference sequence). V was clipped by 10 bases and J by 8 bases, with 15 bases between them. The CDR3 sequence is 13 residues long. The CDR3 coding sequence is TGTGCCACAAGACAGGTTTTGGATTCACCCCTCCACTTT. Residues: CATRQVLDSPLHF.

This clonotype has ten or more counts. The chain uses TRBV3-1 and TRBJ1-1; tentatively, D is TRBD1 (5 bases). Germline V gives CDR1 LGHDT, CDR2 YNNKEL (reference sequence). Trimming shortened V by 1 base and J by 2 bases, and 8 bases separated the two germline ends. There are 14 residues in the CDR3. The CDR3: CASSQGGSNTEAFF. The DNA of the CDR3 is TGTGCCAGCAGCCAAGGGGGCAGTAACACTGAAGCTTTCTTT.

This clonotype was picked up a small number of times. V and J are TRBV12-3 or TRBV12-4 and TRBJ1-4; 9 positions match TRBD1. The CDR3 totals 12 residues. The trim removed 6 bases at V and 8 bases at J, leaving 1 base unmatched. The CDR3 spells CASRDRGEKLFF. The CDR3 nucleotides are TGTGCCAGCAGGGACAGGGGAGAAAAACTGTTTTTT.

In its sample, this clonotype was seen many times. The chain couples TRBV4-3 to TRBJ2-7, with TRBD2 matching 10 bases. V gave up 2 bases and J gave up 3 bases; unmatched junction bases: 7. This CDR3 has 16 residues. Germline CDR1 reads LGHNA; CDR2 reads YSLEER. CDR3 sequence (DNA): TGCGCCAGCAGCCAACGACTGGGACTAGCGAACTACGAGCAGTACTTC. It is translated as CASSQRLGLANYEQYF.

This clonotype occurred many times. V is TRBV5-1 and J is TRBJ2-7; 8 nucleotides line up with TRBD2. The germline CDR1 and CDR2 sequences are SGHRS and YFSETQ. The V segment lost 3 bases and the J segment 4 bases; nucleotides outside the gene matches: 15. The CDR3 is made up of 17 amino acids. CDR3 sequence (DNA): TGCGCCAGCAGCTCTGGAGAATATGGACTAGCTGAGTACGAGCAGTACTTC. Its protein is CASSSGEYGLAEYEQYF.

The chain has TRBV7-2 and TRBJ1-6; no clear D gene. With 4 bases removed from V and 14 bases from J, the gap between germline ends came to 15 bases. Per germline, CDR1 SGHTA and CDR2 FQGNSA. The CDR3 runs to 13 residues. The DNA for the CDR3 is TGTGCCAGCAGCTCCGCCGGTGTGGCCTCCCTCCACTTT. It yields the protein CASSSAGVASLHF.

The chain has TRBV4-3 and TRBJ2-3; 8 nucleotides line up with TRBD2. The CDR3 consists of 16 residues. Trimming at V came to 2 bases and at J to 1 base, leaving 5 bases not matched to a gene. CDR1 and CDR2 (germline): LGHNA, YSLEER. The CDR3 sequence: CASSQKSGGRTDTQYF. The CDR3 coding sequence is TGCGCCAGCAGCCAAAAAAGCGGGGGCCGCACAGATACGCAGTATTTT.

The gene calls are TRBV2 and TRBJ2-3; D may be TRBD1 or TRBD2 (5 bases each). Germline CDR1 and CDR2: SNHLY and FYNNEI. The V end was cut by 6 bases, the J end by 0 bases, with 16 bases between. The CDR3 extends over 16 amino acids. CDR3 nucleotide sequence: TGTGCCAGCAGGAGGGACCGGAAAGCAAGCACAGATACGCAGTATTTT. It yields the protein CASRRDRKASTDTQYF.

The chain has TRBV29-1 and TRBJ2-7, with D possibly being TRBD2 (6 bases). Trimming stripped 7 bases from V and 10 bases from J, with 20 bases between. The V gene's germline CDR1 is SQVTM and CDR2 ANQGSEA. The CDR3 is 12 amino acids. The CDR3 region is CSAHTGEDVQYF. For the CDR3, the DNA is TGCAGCGCCCATACGGGGGAGGATGTACAGTACTTC.

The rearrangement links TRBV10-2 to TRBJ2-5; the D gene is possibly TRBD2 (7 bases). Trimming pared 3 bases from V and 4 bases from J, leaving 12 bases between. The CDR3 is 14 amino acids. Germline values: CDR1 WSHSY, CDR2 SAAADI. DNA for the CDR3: TGCGCCAGCAGTGAAGGGGGGGGGGGAGAGACCCAGTACTTC. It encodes CASSEGGGGETQYF.

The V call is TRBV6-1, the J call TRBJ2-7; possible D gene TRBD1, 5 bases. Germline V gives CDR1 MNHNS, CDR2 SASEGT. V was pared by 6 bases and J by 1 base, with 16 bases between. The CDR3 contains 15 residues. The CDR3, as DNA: TGTGCCAGCAGAACGAGCCCGCAGGGTTCCTACGAGCAGTACTTC. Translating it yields CASRTSPQGSYEQYF.

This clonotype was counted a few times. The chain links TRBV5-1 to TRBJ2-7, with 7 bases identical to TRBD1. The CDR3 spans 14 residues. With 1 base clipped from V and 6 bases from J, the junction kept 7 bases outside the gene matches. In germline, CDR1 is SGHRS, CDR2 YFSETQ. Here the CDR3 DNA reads TGCGCCAGCAGCTTGACAAGGACAGGTCTCGAGCAGTACTTC. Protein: CASSLTRTGLEQYF.